This TCR beta chain originates from a study of vaccination and CD4 T cells after COVID-19. A single count supports this clonotype. The antigen remains unidentified. Indicated treatment: approximately 10-day PBMC culture with coronavirus spike peptide pools or control peptides (ViraFEST assay). These CD4+ T cells came from an unexposed donor, sampled before the COVID-19 pandemic (2011-2018). Using peptide pools, antigen-specific T cells were expanded in ViraFEST before TCRs were sequenced. Half-medium changes with fresh IL-2 medium occurred on days 3 and 7. Sequence data for DNA of cultured CD4+ T cells were generated by the Oncomine TCR Beta short-read assay. Genomic DNA extraction was carried out from cultured CD4+ T cells. MiXCR, run by TCRdb on the PCR reads, gives a single entry per CDR3 protein. In the table there are some 9,700 distinct CDR3 sequences, about 35% of which are singletons. Material for sequencing was CD4+ T cells from blood, cultured in vitro. This clonotype was sampled from a human donor in good health.

The CDR3 spells CAISDGRGQGSTDTQYF. CDR3 in DNA: TGTGCCATCAGTGATGGGAGGGGACAGGGGAGCACAGATACGCAGTATTTT. The V and J genes are TRBV10-3 and TRBJ2-3, with 10 nucleotides matching TRBD1. V was pared by 3 bases and J by 0 bases, with 6 bases of the junction left unmatched. This CDR3 has 17 amino acids. From germline, CDR1 is ENHRY and CDR2 SYGVKD.